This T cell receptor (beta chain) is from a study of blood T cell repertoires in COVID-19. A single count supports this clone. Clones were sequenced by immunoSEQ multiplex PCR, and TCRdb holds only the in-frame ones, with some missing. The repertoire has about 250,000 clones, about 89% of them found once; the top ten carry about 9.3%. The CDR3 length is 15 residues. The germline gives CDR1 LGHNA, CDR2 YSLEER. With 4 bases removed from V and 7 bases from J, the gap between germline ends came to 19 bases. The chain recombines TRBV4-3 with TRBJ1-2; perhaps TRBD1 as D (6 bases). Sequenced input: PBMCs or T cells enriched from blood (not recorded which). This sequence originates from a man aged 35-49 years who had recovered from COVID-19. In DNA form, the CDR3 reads TGCGCCAGCAGCCCCCGAGGGGCGGGGGCGAGTGGCTACACCTTC. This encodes CASSPRGAGASGYTF.